This TCR beta chain was sequenced during a study of T cell responses to AZD1222 COVID-19 vaccine. Points from the study as a whole: It was only after the peak T cell response that any repertoires were sampled. Close to half of all spike-specific TCRs reportedly target regions of the variants that are unmutated.

This CDR3 comprises 16 residues. J was trimmed by 2 bases and V by 4 bases; bases with no gene match: 2. Germline CDR1 and CDR2: SGHTA and FQGTGA. Assay used: immunoSEQ multiplex PCR; TCRdb lists only in-frame clones, some missing. This sample carries about 120,000 clones, around 83% of them seen once, and the ten largest clones take 15% to 20%. This clone showed up just a few times. What it binds is unknown. This sequence was found in an adult who received the AZD1222 COVID-19 vaccine. Sample: peripheral blood, taken 28 days after the second AZD1222 dose. V usage is TRBV7-3 and J usage is TRBJ2-1; 13 bases align to TRBD2. The CDR3 spells CASSYGTSGAYNEQFF. The CDR3 DNA reads as TGTGCCAGCAGCTACGGGACTAGCGGGGCCTACAATGAGCAGTTCTTC.